This T cell receptor (beta chain) was sequenced for a study of blood T cell repertoires in COVID-19. Background on the study: T cells, B-cell-depleted T cells, or PBMCs provided the cDNA or gDNA that served as material.

Produced via immunoSEQ multiplex PCR; TCRdb's table is partial and in-frame only. Of some 130,000 clones in the sample, 84% were seen once. Material: peripheral blood. This TCR was recovered from a human donor in a cohort sampled during active COVID-19.

CDR3 bases: TGCAGCGTCGCCGGGACAGGGGCAGGGCAGCCCCAGCATTTT. Translation: CSVAGTGAGQPQHF. The V call is TRBV29-1, the J call TRBJ1-5; 10 nucleotides agree with TRBD1. This CDR3 is 14 amino acids long. Trimming removed 6 bases from V and 7 bases from J; junction bases left unmatched: 9. Germline loops: CDR1 SQVTM, CDR2 ANQGSEA.